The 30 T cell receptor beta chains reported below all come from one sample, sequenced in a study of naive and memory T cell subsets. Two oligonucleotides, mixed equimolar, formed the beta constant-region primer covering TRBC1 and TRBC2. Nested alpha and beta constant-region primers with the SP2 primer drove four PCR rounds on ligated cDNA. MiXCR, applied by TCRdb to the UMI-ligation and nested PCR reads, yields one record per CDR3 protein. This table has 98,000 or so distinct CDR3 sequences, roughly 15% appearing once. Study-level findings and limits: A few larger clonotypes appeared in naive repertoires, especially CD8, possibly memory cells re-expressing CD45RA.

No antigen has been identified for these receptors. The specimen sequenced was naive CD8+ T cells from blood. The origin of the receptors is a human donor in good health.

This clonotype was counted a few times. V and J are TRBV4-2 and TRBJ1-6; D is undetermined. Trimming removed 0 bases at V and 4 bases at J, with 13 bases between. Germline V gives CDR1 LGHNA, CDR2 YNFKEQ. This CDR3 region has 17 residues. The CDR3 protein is CASSQDGERWYNSPLHF. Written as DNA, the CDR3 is TGTGCCAGCAGCCAAGATGGGGAGAGGTGGTATAATTCACCCCTCCACTTT.

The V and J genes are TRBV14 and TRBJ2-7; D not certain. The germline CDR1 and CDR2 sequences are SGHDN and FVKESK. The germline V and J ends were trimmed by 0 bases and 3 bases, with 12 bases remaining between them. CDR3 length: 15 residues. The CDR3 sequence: CASSQDRVGLYEQYF. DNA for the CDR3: TGTGCCAGCAGCCAAGATCGGGTAGGTCTCTACGAGCAGTACTTC.

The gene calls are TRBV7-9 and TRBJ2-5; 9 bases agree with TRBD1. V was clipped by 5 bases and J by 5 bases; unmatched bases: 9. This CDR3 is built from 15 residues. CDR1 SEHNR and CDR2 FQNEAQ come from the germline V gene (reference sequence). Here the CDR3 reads CASSARDRAFETQYF. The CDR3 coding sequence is TGTGCCAGCAGCGCCCGGGACAGGGCTTTCGAGACCCAGTACTTC.

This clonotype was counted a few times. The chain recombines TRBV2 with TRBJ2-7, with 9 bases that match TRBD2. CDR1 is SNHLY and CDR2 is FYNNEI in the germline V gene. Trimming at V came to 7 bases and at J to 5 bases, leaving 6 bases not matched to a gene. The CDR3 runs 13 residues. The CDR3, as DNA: TGTGCCAGCACGGGACTAGCCTTTAACGAGCAGTACTTC. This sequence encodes CASTGLAFNEQYF.

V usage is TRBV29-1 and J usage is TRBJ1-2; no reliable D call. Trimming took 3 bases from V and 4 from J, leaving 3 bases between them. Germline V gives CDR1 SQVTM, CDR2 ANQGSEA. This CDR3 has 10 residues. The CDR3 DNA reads TGCAGCGTTGACGGCTATGGCTACACCTTC. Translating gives CSVDGYGYTF. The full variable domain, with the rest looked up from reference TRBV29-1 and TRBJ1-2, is SAVISQKPSRDICQRGTSLTIQCQVDSQVTMMFWYRQQPGQSLTLIATANQGSEATYESGFVIDKFPISRPNLTFSTLTVSNMSPEDSSIYLCSVDGYGYTFGSGTRLTVV.

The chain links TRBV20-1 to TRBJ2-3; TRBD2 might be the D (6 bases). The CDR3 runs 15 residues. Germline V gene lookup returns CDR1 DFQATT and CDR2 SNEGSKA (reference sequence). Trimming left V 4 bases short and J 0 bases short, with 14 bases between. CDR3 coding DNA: TGCAGTGCTAACAATGTAGCGGCTAGCACAGATACGCAGTATTTT. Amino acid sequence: CSANNVAASTDTQYF.

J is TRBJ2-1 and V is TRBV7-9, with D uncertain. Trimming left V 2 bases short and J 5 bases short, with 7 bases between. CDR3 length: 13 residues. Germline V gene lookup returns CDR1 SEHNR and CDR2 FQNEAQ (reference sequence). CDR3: CASSLSTDNEQFF. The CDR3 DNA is TGTGCCAGCAGCTTATCCACCGACAATGAGCAGTTCTTC.

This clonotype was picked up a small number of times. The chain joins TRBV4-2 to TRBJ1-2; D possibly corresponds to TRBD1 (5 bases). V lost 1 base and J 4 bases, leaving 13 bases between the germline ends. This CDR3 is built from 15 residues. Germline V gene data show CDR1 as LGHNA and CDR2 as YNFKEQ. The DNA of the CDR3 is TGTGCCAGCAGCCAAGGAGGGACCGACACCTATGGCTACACCTTC. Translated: CASSQGGTDTYGYTF.

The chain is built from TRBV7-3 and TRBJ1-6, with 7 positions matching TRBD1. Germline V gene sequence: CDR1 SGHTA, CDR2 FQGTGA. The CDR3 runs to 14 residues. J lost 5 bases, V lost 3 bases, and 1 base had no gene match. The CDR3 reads CASSLGTDNSPLHF. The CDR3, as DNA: TGTGCCAGCAGCTTGGGGACAGATAATTCACCCCTCCACTTT. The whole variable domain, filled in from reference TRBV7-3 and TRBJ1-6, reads GAGVSQTPSNKVTEKGKYVELRCDPISGHTALYWYRQSLGQGPEFLIYFQGTGAADDSGLPNDRFFAVRPEGSVSTLKIQRTERGDSAVYLCASSLGTDNSPLHFGNGTRLTVT.

The CDR3 DNA reads TGTGCCAGCAGCTTAACGGGGGGGCTTCAGTACGAGCAGTACTTC. Translation: CASSLTGGLQYEQYF. This chain links TRBV7-3 with TRBJ2-7; D is perhaps TRBD2 (7 bases). V was trimmed by 0 bases and J by 4 bases, leaving 13 bases between them. The CDR3 is made up of 15 amino acids. Looked up from germline, CDR1 is SGHTA and CDR2 is FQGTGA. Variable domain in full (rest from reference TRBV7-3 and TRBJ2-7): GAGVSQTPSNKVTEKGKYVELRCDPISGHTALYWYRQSLGQGPEFLIYFQGTGAADDSGLPNDRFFAVRPEGSVSTLKIQRTERGDSAVYLCASSLTGGLQYEQYFGPGTRLTVT.

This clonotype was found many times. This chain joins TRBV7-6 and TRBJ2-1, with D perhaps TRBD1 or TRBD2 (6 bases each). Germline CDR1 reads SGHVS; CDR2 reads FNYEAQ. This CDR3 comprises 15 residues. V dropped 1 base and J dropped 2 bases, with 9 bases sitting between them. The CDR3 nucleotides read TGTGCCAGCAGCTTAGACGGGGGCCCCTACAATGAGCAGTTCTTC. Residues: CASSLDGGPYNEQFF. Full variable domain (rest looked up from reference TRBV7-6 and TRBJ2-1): GAGVSQSPRYKVTKRGQDVALRCDPISGHVSLYWYRQALGQGPEFLTYFNYEAQQDKSGLPNDRFSAERPEGSISTLTIQRTEQRDSAMYRCASSLDGGPYNEQFFGPGTRLTVL.

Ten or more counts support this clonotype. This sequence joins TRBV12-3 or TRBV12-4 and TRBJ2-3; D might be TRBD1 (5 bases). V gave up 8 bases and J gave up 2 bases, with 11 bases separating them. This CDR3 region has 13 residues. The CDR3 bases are TGTGCCAGCGGAGCAGGGTACACAGATACGCAGTATTTT. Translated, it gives CASGAGYTDTQYF.

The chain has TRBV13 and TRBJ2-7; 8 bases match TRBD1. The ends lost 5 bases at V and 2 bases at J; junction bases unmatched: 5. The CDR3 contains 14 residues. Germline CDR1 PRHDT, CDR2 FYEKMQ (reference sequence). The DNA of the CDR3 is TGTGCCAGCAGCGTCGGGACAGGTGCCTACGAGCAGTACTTC. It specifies CASSVGTGAYEQYF.

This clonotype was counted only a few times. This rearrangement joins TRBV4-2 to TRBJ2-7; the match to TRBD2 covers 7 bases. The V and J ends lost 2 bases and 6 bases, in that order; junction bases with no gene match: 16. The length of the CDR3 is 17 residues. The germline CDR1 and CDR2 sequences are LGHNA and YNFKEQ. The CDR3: CASSQNYARDYFSEQYF. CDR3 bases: TGTGCCAGCAGCCAAAACTACGCCCGGGACTATTTTTCCGAGCAGTACTTC.

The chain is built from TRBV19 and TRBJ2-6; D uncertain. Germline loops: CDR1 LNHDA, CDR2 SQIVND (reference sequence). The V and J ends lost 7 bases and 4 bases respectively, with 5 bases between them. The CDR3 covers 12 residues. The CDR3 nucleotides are TGTGCCAGTAAGGTGGGGGCCAACGTCCTGACTTTC. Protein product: CASKVGANVLTF.

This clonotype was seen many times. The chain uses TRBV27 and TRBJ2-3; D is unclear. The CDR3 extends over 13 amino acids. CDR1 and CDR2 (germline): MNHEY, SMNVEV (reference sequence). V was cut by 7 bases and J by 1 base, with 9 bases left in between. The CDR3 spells CASTRTGTDTQYF. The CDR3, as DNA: TGTGCCAGCACCCGAACAGGCACAGATACGCAGTATTTT.

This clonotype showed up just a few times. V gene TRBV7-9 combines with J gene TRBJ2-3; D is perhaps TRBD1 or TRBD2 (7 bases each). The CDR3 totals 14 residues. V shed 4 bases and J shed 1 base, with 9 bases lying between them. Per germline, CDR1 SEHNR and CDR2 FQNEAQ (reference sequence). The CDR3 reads CASSSGGGTDTQYF. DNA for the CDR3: TGTGCCAGCAGCTCAGGGGGGGGCACAGATACGCAGTATTTT.

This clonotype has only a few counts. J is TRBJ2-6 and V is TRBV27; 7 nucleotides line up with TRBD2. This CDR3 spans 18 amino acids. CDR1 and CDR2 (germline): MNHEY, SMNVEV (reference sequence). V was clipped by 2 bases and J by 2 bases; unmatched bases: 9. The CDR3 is CASSLISAGLPGANVLTF. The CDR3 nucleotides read TGTGCCAGCAGTTTAATCTCAGCGGGGCTCCCTGGGGCCAACGTCCTGACTTTC. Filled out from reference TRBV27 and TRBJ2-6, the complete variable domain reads EAQVTQNPRYLITVTGKKLTVTCSQNMNHEYMSWYRQDPGLGLRQIYYSMNVEVTDKGDVPEGYKVSRKEKRNFPLILESPSPNQTSLYFCASSLISAGLPGANVLTFGAGSRLTVL.

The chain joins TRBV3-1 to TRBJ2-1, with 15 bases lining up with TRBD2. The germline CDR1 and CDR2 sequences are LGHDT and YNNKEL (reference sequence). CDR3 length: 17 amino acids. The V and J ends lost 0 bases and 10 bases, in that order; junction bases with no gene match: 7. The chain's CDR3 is CASSQDAGLAGGREQFF. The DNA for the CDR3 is TGTGCCAGCAGCCAAGACGCTGGACTAGCGGGGGGGAGAGAGCAGTTCTTC.

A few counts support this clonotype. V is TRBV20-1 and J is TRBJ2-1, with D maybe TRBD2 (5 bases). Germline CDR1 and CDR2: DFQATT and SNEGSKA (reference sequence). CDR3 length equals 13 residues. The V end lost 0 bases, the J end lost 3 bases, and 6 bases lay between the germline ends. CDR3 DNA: TGCAGTGCTAGAGATGGAGGCTACAATGAGCAGTTCTTC. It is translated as CSARDGGYNEQFF.

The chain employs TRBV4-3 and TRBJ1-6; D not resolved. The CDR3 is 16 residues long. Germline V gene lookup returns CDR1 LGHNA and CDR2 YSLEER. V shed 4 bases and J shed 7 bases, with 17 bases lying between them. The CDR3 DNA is TGCGCCAGCAGCCCCTTCGAGGGAGACGACAATTCACCCCTCCACTTT. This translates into CASSPFEGDDNSPLHF.

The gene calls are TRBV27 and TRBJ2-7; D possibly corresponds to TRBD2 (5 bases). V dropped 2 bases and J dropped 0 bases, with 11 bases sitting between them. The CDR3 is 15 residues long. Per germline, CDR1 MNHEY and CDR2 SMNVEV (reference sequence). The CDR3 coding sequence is TGTGCCAGCAGTTTAAGCACGGGAAACTCCTACGAGCAGTACTTC. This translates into CASSLSTGNSYEQYF.

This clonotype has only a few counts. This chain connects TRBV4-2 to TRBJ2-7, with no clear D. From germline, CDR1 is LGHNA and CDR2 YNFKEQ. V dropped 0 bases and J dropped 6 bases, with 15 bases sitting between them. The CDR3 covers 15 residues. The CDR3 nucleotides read TGTGCCAGCAGCCAAGATTCGAACAAGGGTTCCGAGCAGTACTTC. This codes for CASSQDSNKGSEQYF.

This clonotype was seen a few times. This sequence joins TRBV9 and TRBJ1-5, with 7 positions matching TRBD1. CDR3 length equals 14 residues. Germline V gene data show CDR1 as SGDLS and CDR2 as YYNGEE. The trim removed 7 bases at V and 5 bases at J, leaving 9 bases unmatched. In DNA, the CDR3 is TGTGCCAGCGGGTCAGGGGGGGGGCATCAGCCCCAGCATTTT. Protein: CASGSGGGHQPQHF. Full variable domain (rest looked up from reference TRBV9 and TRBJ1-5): DSGVTQTPKHLITATGQRVTLRCSPRSGDLSVYWYQQSLDQGLQFLIQYYNGEERAKGNILERFSAQQFPDLHSELNLSSLELGDSALYFCASGSGGGHQPQHFGDGTRLSIL.

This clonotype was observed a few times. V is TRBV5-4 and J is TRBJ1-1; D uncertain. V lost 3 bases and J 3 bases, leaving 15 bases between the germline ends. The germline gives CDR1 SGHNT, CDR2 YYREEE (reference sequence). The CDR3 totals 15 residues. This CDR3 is CASSSRIGSDTEAFF. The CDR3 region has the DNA TGTGCCAGCAGCTCCCGTATAGGGTCGGACACTGAAGCTTTCTTT.

CDR3 amino acids: CASSLAQTGGTEAFF. For the CDR3, the DNA is TGCGCCAGCAGCTTGGCCCAGACAGGGGGGACTGAAGCTTTCTTT. The V gene is TRBV5-1, the J gene TRBJ1-1, with 9 bases lining up with TRBD1. Germline values: CDR1 SGHRS, CDR2 YFSETQ. The CDR3 extends over 15 amino acids. V shed 0 bases, J shed 5 bases, and the junction held 5 bases outside the gene matches.

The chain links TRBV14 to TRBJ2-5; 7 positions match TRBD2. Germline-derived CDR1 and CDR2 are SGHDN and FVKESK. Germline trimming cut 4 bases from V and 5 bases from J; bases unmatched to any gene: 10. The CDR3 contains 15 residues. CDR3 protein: CASSPLGREEETQYF. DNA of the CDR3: TGTGCCAGCAGCCCCCTAGGACGGGAGGAGGAGACCCAGTACTTC. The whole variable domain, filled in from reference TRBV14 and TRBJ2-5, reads EAGVTQFPSHSVIEKGQTVTLRCDPISGHDNLYWYRRVMGKEIKFLLHFVKESKQDESGMPNNRFLAERTGGTYSTLKVQPAELEDSGVYFCASSPLGREEETQYFGPGTRLLVL.

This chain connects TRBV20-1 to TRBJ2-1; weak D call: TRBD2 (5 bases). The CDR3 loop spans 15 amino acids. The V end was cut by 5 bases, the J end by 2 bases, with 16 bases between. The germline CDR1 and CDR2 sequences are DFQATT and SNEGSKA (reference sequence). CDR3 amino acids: CSALGLKTPYNEQFF. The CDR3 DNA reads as TGCAGTGCTCTCGGACTGAAGACTCCCTACAATGAGCAGTTCTTC.

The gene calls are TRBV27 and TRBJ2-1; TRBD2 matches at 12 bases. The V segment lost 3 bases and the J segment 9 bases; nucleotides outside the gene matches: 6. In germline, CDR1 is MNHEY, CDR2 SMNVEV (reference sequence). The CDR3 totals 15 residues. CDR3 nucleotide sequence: TGTGCCAGCAGTTTGGGACTAGCGGGTATATTTGAGCAGTTCTTC. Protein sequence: CASSLGLAGIFEQFF.

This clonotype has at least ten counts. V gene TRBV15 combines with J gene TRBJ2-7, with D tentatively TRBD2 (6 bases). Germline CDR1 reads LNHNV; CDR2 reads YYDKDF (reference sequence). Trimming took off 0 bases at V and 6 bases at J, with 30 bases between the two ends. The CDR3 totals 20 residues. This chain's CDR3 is CATSRDLSRTGRGEDCEQYF. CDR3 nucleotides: TGTGCCACCAGCAGAGATCTCTCCCGAACGGGTAGAGGGGAGGATTGCGAGCAGTACTTC.